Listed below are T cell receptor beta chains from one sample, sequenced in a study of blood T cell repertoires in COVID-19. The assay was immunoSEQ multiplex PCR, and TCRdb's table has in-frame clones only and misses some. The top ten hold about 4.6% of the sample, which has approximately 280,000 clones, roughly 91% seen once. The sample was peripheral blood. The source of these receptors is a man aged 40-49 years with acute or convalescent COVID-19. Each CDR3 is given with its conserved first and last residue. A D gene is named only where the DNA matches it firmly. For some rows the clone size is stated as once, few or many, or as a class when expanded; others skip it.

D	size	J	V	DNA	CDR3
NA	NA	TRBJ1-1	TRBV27	TGTGCCAGCAGTTTATGGAGGGGAGGTGAAGCTTTCTTT	CASSLWRGGEAFF
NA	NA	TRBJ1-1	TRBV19	TGTGCCACCCCATGGAGACAGGATATCTGCACTGAAGCTTTCTTT	CATPWRQDICTEAFF
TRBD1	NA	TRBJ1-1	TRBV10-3	TGTGCCATCAGTGAGGCGGACAGGTCTAACACTGAAGCTTTCTTT	CAISEADRSNTEAFF
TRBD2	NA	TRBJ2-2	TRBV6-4	TGTGCCAGCAGAGAGCGGGGGGACGGGGAGCTGTTTTTT	CASRERGDGELFF
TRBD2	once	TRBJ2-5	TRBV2	TGTGCCAGCAGTCCTAGGACTAGCGGGGGGGCTCGTGAGACCCAGTACTTC	CASSPRTSGGARETQYF
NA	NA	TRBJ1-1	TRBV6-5	TGTGCCAGCAGTTCTTCAGGGTTCAGTGAAGCTTTCTTT	CASSSSGFSEAFF
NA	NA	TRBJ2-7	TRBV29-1	TGCAGCGTTGTCCCCCTTAGCTCCTACGAGCAGTACTTC	CSVVPLSSYEQYF
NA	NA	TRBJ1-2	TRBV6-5	TGTGCCACCGAGATACCAACTAACTATGGCTACACCTTC	CATEIPTNYGYTF
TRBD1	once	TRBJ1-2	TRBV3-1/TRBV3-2	TGTGCCAGCAGCCTAGGGACAGGGGGCATCTATGGCTACACCTTC	CASSLGTGGIYGYTF
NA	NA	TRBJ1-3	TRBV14	TGTGCCAGCAGCCAAGGGTTACTCGGGACTGGAAACACCATATATTTT	CASSQGLLGTGNTIYF
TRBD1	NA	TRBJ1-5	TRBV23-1	TGCGCCAGCAGTCAATTCCTGAGACAGGGTAGCAATCAGCCCCAGCATTTT	CASSQFLRQGSNQPQHF
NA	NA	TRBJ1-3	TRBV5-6	TGTGCCAGCACCCTGGTTGGGAGCTCTGGAAACACCATATATTTT	CASTLVGSSGNTIYF
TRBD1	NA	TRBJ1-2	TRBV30	TGTGCCTGGAGTGACCCACCACCCCGGGACAGGGAAGATGGCTACACCTTC	CAWSDPPPRDREDGYTF
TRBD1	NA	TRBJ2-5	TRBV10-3	TGTGCCACCGAGGGACAGGGAGAGACCCAGTACTTC	CATEGQGETQYF
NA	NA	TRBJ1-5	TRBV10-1	TGCGCCAGCAGTGAAGGGAGTTTCAATCAGCCCCAGCATTTT	CASSEGSFNQPQHF
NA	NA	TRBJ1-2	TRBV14	TGTGCCAGCAGCCAAGATAGGGGGATGAATGGCTACACCTTC	CASSQDRGMNGYTF
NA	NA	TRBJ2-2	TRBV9	TGTGCCAGCAGCGGACTAGTTACCGGGGAGCTGTTTTTT	CASSGLVTGELFF
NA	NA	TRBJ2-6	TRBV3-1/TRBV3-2	TGTGCCAGCAGCCAGACGGCGGCTGGGGCCAACGTCCTGACTTTC	CASSQTAAGANVLTF
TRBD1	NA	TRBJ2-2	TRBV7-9	TGTGCCAGCAGCCCAGGGGACAGGGGAGACACCGGGGAGCTGTTTTTT	CASSPGDRGDTGELFF
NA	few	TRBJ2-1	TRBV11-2	TGTGCCAGCAGCACAGTACAGGGGAGGAATGAGCAGTTCTTC	CASSTVQGRNEQFF
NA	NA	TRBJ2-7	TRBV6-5	TGTGCCAGCAGTATTGGGACTCAGACCTCCTACGAGCAGTACTTC	CASSIGTQTSYEQYF
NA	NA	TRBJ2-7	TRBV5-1	TGCGCCAGCAGCTTGTTTGGGCCATCCTACGAGCAGTACTTC	CASSLFGPSYEQYF
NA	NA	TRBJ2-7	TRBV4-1	TGCGCCAGCAGCCAACCCGCCAGGAGCGGCGAGCAGTACTTC	CASSQPARSGEQYF
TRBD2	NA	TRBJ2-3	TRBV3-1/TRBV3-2	TGTGCCAGCACCCAACTAGCGGGGGGAACAGATACGCAGTATTTT	CASTQLAGGTDTQYF
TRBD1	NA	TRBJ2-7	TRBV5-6	TGTGCCAGCAGCCGACGGGACAGGGGTAGACGGGAGCAGTACTTC	CASSRRDRGRREQYF
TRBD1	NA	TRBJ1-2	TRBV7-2	TGTGCCAGCAGCTGGGCACCAGGGGGCGGCTACACCTTC	CASSWAPGGGYTF
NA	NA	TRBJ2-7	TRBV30	TGTGCCTGGAGTGTACTCGGCGAGCAGTACTTC	CAWSVLGEQYF
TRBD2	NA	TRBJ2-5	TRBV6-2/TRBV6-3	TGTGCCAGCAGTTCCCTAGCGGGGGGCTACCCGGGGGGGACCCAGTACTTC	CASSSLAGGYPGGTQYF
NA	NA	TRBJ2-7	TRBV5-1	TGCGCCAGCAGCCTTGGTAACTGGAGACAGGTTTTGCAGGAGACTAGCATCTACGAGCAGTACTTC	CASSLGNWRQVLQETSIYEQYF
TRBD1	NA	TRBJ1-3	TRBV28	TGTGCCAGCAGACCAGCCGGGACAGGGGTCGGAAACACCATATATTTT	CASRPAGTGVGNTIYF
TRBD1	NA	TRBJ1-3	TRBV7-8	TGTGCCAGCAGCCCACGGACAGGGGGCGGAAACACCATATATTTT	CASSPRTGGGNTIYF
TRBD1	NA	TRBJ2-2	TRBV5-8	TGTGCCAGCAGCTTATATCCGGGACAGGGGTATACCGGGGAGCTGTTTTTT	CASSLYPGQGYTGELFF
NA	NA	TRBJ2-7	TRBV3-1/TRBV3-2	TGTGCCAGCAGCCCACTCACCCCCTCGTGGGGGGGGGCGCCCTACGAGCAGTACTTC	CASSPLTPSWGGAPYEQYF
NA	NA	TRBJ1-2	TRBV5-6	TGTGCCAGCAGCACCTACCACTATGGCTACACCTTC	CASSTYHYGYTF
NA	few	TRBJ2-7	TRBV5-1	TGCGCCAGCACATCCGCATTCGGACAGGAGCAGTACTTC	CASTSAFGQEQYF
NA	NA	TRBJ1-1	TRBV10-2	TGCGCCAGCAGTCGGACAGTTATGAACACTGAAGCTTTCTTT	CASSRTVMNTEAFF
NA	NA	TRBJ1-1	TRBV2	TGTGCCAGCAGTGAACTCTCTAACACTGAAGCTTTCTTT	CASSELSNTEAFF
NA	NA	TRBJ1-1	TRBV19	TGTGCCAGTAGTATGCCAATAACCAGGGTAGGCGGCACTGAAGCTTTCTTT	CASSMPITRVGGTEAFF
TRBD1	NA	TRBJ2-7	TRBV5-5	TGTGCCAGCACCAGGGGACAGACCTACGAGCAGTACTTC	CASTRGQTYEQYF
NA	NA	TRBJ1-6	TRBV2	TGTGCCAGCAGGCCCGACAGGTATAATTCACCCCTCCACTTT	CASRPDRYNSPLHF
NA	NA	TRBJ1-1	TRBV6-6	TGTGCCAGCAGGGCACAGAACTTGAACACTGAAGCTTTCTTT	CASRAQNLNTEAFF
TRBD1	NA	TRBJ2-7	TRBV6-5	TGTGCCAGCGGAGGAGACAGGGGGCTTATCGACGAGCAGTACTTC	CASGGDRGLIDEQYF